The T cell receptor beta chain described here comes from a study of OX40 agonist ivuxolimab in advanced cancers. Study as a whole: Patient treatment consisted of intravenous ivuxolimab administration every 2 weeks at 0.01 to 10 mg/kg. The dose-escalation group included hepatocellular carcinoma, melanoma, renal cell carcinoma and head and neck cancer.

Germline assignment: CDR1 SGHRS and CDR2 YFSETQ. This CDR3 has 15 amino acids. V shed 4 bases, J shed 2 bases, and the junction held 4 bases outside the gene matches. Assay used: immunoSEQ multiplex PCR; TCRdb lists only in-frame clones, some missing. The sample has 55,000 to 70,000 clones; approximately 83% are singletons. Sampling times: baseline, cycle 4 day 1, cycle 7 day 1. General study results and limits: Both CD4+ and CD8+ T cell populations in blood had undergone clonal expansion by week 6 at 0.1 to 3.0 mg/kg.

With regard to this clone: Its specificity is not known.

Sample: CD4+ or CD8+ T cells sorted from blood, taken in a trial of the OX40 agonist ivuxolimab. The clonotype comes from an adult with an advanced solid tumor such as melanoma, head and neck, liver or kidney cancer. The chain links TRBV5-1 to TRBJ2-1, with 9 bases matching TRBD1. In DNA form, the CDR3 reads TGCGCCAGCAGCCCCGGACAGGGGACCTACAATGAGCAGTTCTTC. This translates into CASSPGQGTYNEQFF.